The present T cell receptor beta chain was sequenced within a study of T cell responses to AZD1222 COVID-19 vaccine (dated by TCRdb to the early 2020s). A note on the overall study: Because spike-specific TCR depth and breadth did not differ between the two schedules, AZD1222 recipients who got a second dose at roughly 4 weeks were pooled with those who got a second dose at roughly 12 weeks. A total of 233 trial participants underwent TCR sequencing, of whom roughly 210 had received two doses of AZD1222 and around 25 had received two doses of the MenACWY control vaccine. Trial participants were enrolled by age into subgroups of 18-55, 56-69 and 70-plus years, and around 150, 29 and 61 TCR-sequenced participants, respectively, were included in these subgroups.

Study-wide findings and limitations: In the small 56-69-year group, the increase in depth fell short of significance, most likely because of low power. Reportedly, close to half of the unique spike-specific TCRs recognized epitopes lying outside the regions that are mutated in the B.1.351 and B.1.1.7 variants. A significant rise in spike-specific TCR breadth and depth was observed after two AZD1222 doses relative to day 0 and relative to MenACWY recipients. Conclusions about previously exposed vaccinees were limited because only six AZD1222 recipients were SARS-CoV-2 seropositive at baseline. Participants were mostly white British, with more females than males. The authors suggested clonal diversity may have been underestimated. Because no day 14 peak-response samples were available, the repertoires could be characterized only after the peak T cell response. The whole spike protein was spanned by vaccine-associated CD4 TCRs, and dominant responses were seen in regions 160-218 and 743-854.

The time point label on this specimen signifies: baseline before first vaccination. Vaccinee samples came from UK trials COV001 and COV002, including a single-blind randomized controlled phase 2/3 trial of AZD1222 (ChAdOx1 nCoV-19) in healthy adults. For TCRbeta chain sequencing, PBMC samples were collected from trial participants at day 0 and at day 28 after the second dose. A few counts support this clone. It lacks a known antigen. No much larger clone exists at a distance of one base, and base qualities are not known. The CDR3 regions of human TCRbeta chains were subjected to immunosequencing. The source study handled its data this way. Repertoire TCRs were checked for matches against a reference library of SARS-CoV-2-specific TCRs that had been generated using the MIRA antigen-specificity platform. Breadth was defined as the fraction of unique TCRs that were SARS-CoV-2-associated. Depth was defined as the fraction of total T cells that were SARS-CoV-2-associated. Using the MIRA data, every spike-specific TCR was mapped to the spike region that the TCR reacted to and assigned to either a CD4 or a CD8 class. Log10-transformed breadth and depth values were compared by one-way ANOVA with Sidak's multiple comparisons tests. TCRdb stores this immuneACCESS table with in-frame sequences only. Part of the clones is absent; in the studies checked, under half of the shortfall reflects unresolved V genes, and no reason is known for the rest. From that table come the V and J calls and clone size; the DNA was used to work out D and trimming. The sample contains about 86,000 clones, approximately 78% of them found a single time. The ten biggest clones cover around a fifth of the sample.

After removal of 0 bases from V and 4 bases from J, the junction retains 5 bases not matched to a gene. Sequences LGHNA (CDR1) and YNFKEQ (CDR2) are obtained from the germline V gene. The cysteine opens and the phenylalanine closes a CDR3 of 15 amino acids. Only the CDR3 region is kept as DNA, spanning 45 bases read in frame from base 1. The chain was built from TRBV4-2 and TRBJ2-5, and TRBD2 aligns with 7 junction nucleotides. The sample in question was peripheral blood, obtained on day 0 of AZD1222 vaccination. The receptor comes from an adult in good health. The CDR3 reads CASSQEAGRAETQYF. The sequenced DNA is TGTGCCAGCAGCCAAGAAGCGGGGAGGGCAGAGACCCAGTACTTC.